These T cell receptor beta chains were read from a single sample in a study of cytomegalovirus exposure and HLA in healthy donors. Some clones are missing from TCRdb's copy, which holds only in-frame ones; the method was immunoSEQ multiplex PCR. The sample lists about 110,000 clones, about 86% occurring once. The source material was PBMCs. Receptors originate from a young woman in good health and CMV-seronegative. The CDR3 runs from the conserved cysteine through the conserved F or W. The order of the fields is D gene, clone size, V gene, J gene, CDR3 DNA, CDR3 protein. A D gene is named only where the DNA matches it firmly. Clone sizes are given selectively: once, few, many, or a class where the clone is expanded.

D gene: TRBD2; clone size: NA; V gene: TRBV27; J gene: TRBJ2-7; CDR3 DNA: TGTGCCAGCAGTTCCAGTCTAGCGGTTTCCTACGAGCAGTACTTC; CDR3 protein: CASSSSLAVSYEQYF
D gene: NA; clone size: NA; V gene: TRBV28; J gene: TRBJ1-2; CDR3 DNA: TGTGCCAGCAGCGGACAGAACTATGGCTACACCTTC; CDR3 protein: CASSGQNYGYTF
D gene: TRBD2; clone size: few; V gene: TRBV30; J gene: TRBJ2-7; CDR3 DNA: TGTGCCTGGACTAGCGGTACCTACGAGCAGTACTTC; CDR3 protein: CAWTSGTYEQYF
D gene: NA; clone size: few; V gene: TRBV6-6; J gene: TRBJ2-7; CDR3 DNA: TGTGCCAGCTCGCAGGGCTTGGGCGAGCAGTACTTC; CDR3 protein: CASSQGLGEQYF
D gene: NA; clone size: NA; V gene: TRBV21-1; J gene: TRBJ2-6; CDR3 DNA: TGTGCCAGCGACACCTGGGACAGGGGAATCAAAGGCTCTGGGGCCAACGTCCTGACTTTC; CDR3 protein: CASDTWDRGIKGSGANVLTF
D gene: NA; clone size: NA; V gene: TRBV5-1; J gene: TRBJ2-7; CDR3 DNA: TGCGCCAGCCGGGGATCCTACGAGCAGTACTTC; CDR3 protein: CASRGSYEQYF
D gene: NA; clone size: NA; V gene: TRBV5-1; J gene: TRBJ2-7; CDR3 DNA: TGCGCCAGCAGCTTTACAGGGGGGGCCTACGAGCAGTACTTC; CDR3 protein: CASSFTGGAYEQYF
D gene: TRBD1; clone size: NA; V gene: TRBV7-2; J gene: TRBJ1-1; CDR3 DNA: TGTGCCAGCAGCCTTCGTGGACAGGGGAATGAAGCTTTCTTT; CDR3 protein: CASSLRGQGNEAFF
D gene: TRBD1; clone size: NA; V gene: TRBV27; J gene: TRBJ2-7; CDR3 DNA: TGTGCCAGCACCCCAGCGGGACAGGGTAGCTACGAGCAGTACTTC; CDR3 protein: CASTPAGQGSYEQYF
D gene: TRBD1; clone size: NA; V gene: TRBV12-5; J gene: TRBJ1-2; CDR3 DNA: TGTGCTAGTGGTGTCGACAGGGGGGGAGGCTACACCTTC; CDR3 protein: CASGVDRGGGYTF